This T cell receptor beta chain was sequenced in a study of shared clonotypes between healthy human individuals. The study, taken as a whole, reports: It was the few donors that limited the genetic and exposure-history diversity represented. Sorted-subset samples were not fully sequenced, rarefaction indicated.

Points on this clone: Its antigen is currently unknown. The identical CDR3 is also encoded by other nucleotide sequences in the sample.

The germline V gene encodes CDR1 SGHTA and CDR2 FQGNSA. Deletions cut 5 bases from V and 7 bases from J, with 12 bases between. The length of the CDR3 is 12 residues. The assay was immunoSEQ multiplex PCR, and TCRdb's table has in-frame clones only and misses some. The sample comprises 2 million to 2.5 million clones, roughly 95% of which are singletons, and approximately 0.13% rests with the top ten. Each of the donors was a healthy adult who was HIV-negative and had not had a recent acute infection or vaccination. Sequencing was performed on naive CD4+ T cells sorted from blood. Subset denoted: CD45RA+ positively selected. The source is a young man in good health. The chain is built from TRBV7-2 and TRBJ2-7; possible D gene TRBD1, 6 bases. The CDR3 loop reads CASSLGRGEQYF. CDR3 bases: TGTGCCAGCAGCCTGGGAAGGGGGGAGCAGTACTTC. Full variable domain (remainder filled in from reference TRBV7-2 and TRBJ2-7): GAGVSQSPSNKVTEKGKDVELRCDPISGHTALYWYRQSLGQGLEFLIYFQGNSAPDKSGLPSDRFSAERTGGSVSTLTIQRTQQEDSAVYLCASSLGRGEQYFGPGTRLTVT.